The 30 T cell receptor beta chains below were found in one sample sequenced in a study of blood T cells in healthy people across ages. Primed by a sample-barcoded 5' primer and a J-beta primer mix, a second PCR proceeded for 7 to 11 cycles. TCRdb passed the 5' RACE reads through MiXCR, listing each CDR3 protein once. Of 1.6 million or so distinct CDR3 sequences in the sample, approximately 32% were seen once. Sample: blood. The receptor source for this set is a woman aged 25 to 45 in good health.

This clonotype has just a few counts. The chain has TRBV18 and TRBJ1-2, with 7 nucleotides matching TRBD1. The trim removed 2 bases at V and 4 bases at J, leaving 7 bases unmatched. The CDR3 sequence is 15 residues long. Germline V gene sequence: CDR1 KGHSH, CDR2 LQKENI. The CDR3 here is CASSPETGRFYGYTF. The CDR3 nucleotides are TGTGCCAGCTCACCAGAGACAGGGAGGTTCTATGGCTACACCTTC.

V gene TRBV13 combines with J gene TRBJ1-2; weak D call: TRBD1 (5 bases). The CDR3 covers 17 residues. V lost 0 bases and J lost 0, with 14 bases in between. Germline CDR1 PRHDT, CDR2 FYEKMQ (reference sequence). For the CDR3, the DNA is TGTGCCAGCAGCTTAGGCCCCGGGGGGTCTTCTAACTATGGCTACACCTTC. As protein: CASSLGPGGSSNYGYTF.

The chain uses TRBV20-1 and TRBJ2-3; 11 nucleotides match TRBD2. Germline lookup yields CDR1 DFQATT and CDR2 SNEGSKA (reference sequence). The CDR3 covers 15 residues. Unmatched junction bases numbered 10, after V lost 3 bases and J lost 8 bases. CDR3 nucleotide sequence: TGCAGTGCTAGTGGGGTTAGCGGGGGGGCCCCTACGCAGTATTTT. This gives the protein CSASGVSGGAPTQYF.

The chain carries TRBV29-1 and TRBJ1-2; D is undetermined. The germline V and J ends were trimmed by 4 bases and 2 bases, with 8 bases remaining between them. The V gene's germline CDR1 is SQVTM and CDR2 ANQGSEA. The CDR3 spans 12 residues. In nucleotides, the CDR3 is TGCAGCGTTGGAAAGGTCAACTATGGCTACACCTTC. Amino acid sequence: CSVGKVNYGYTF.

The chain uses TRBV20-1 and TRBJ2-7; TRBD2 is a possible D gene (6 bases). CDR1 is DFQATT, CDR2 SNEGSKA, per germline (reference sequence). There are 15 residues in the CDR3. Trimming pared 6 bases from V and 2 bases from J, leaving 20 bases between. The CDR3 spells CSASYSGPTAYEQYF. Here the CDR3 DNA reads TGCAGTGCCAGCTATAGCGGCCCAACAGCCTACGAGCAGTACTTC.

This clonotype was seen just once. The chain uses TRBV20-1 and TRBJ2-7; D ambiguous. V was pared by 2 bases and J by 6 bases, with 20 bases between. Germline assignment: CDR1 DFQATT and CDR2 SNEGSKA (reference sequence). This CDR3 is 15 amino acids long. The CDR3 here is CSARPLAGRVVEQYF. The DNA for the CDR3 is TGCAGTGCTAGACCCCTCGCAGGTCGGGTGGTCGAGCAGTACTTC.

This chain links TRBV4-1 with TRBJ1-2; D gene uncertain. This CDR3 contains 15 residues. V gave up 2 bases and J gave up 2 bases, with 12 bases separating them. Germline CDR1 MGHRA, CDR2 YSYEKL. The CDR3 protein is CASSQTVEGNYGYTF. The CDR3 DNA sequence: TGCGCCAGCAGCCAAACAGTGGAAGGCAACTATGGCTACACCTTC.

The chain carries TRBV12-3 or TRBV12-4 and TRBJ1-1, with a tentative D call TRBD1 (5 bases). The V gene lost 5 bases and the J gene lost 8 bases, with 18 bases spanning the gap. The CDR3 extends over 14 amino acids. The chain's CDR3 is CASSPWGFGLEAFF. Here the CDR3 DNA reads TGTGCCAGCAGTCCCTGGGGGTTCGGTTTAGAAGCTTTCTTT.

This clonotype was counted only a few times. This chain joins TRBV5-5 and TRBJ2-3, with a weak D call TRBD2 (5 bases). V was pared by 4 bases and J by 4 bases, with 16 bases between. This CDR3 spans 15 amino acids. Germline values: CDR1 SGHKS, CDR2 YYEKEE (reference sequence). The CDR3 reads CASSKSRGGPDTQYF. The DNA for the CDR3 is TGTGCCAGCAGCAAATCCCGGGGTGGCCCAGATACGCAGTATTTT.

The rearrangement links TRBV6-2 or TRBV6-3 to TRBJ2-6; no reliable D call. Between the trimmed V and J ends, which lost 2 bases and 0 bases, there was a span of 8 bases. Germline V gives CDR1 MNHEY, CDR2 SVGEGT. The CDR3 spans 16 residues. The CDR3 here is CASSYGRFSGANVLTF. Written as DNA, the CDR3 is TGTGCCAGCAGTTACGGGCGGTTCTCTGGGGCCAACGTCCTGACTTTC.

The rearrangement uses TRBV24-1 and TRBJ2-1; 9 nucleotides agree with TRBD2. From germline, CDR1 is KGHDR and CDR2 SFDVKD. Trimming removed 2 bases from V and 8 bases from J; junction bases left unmatched: 6. The CDR3 sequence is 15 residues long. The CDR3 here is CATSDSATSGHEQFF. The DNA of the CDR3 is TGTGCCACCAGTGATTCCGCGACTAGCGGCCATGAGCAGTTCTTC.

A few counts support this clonotype. Mismatch with germline at one junction end may stem from a read error. The chain uses TRBV20-1 and TRBJ1-2; tentative D call: TRBD1 (6 bases). CDR1 and CDR2 from the germline V gene are DFQATT and SNEGSKA (reference sequence). The CDR3 runs 13 residues. For the CDR3, the DNA is TGCAGTGCTACCCAGGCAGGGGTCTATGACTACACCTTC. Translation gives CSATQAGVYDYTF.

To note about this clonotype: The junction departs from germline at one end; a sequencing error may be responsible. The rearrangement links TRBV6-2 or TRBV6-3 to TRBJ2-1, with D hard to call. The germline V gene has CDR1 MNHEY and CDR2 SVGEGT. CDR3 size: 14 residues. The CDR3 DNA reads as TGTGCCAGCAGTTACTCACTTTCCTACGATGAGCAGTTCTTC. Translating it yields CASSYSLSYDEQFF.

This clonotype has more than one count but fewer than ten. A junction boundary mismatches the germline segment, possibly from a read error. The chain joins TRBV20-1 to TRBJ2-7; the D gene is possibly TRBD1 (5 bases). The CDR3 runs to 15 residues. Germline V gene sequence: CDR1 DFQATT, CDR2 SNEGSKA (reference sequence). The CDR3, as DNA: TGCAGTTCTAGAGAACTGGTGGGGCGGATAGAGGAGCAGTACTTC. Amino acid sequence: CSSRELVGRIEEQYF.

The V call is TRBV10-3, the J call TRBJ2-5, with 8 bases fitting TRBD2. Germline V gives CDR1 ENHRY, CDR2 SYGVKD. V dropped 8 bases and J dropped 11; count of bases not matched to a gene: 13. This CDR3 comprises 13 residues. This CDR3 is CAIDPGGHYEQYF. The CDR3 DNA sequence: TGTGCCATCGATCCGGGGGGGCATTATGAGCAGTACTTC.

The chain employs TRBV7-9 and TRBJ2-3, with a weak D call TRBD2 (6 bases). The CDR3 contains 9 residues. Germline V gene sequence: CDR1 SEHNR, CDR2 FQNEAQ (reference sequence). V lost 11 bases, J lost 7 bases, and 7 bases lay in between. Written as DNA, the CDR3 is TGTGCCGGCGGGAATACGCAGTATTTT. As protein: CAGGNTQYF.

For this clonotype: A much more abundant neighbour one base away suggests this may be a read error. The V and J genes are TRBV9 and TRBJ2-7, with a weak D call TRBD1 (6 bases). Germline CDR1 SGDLS, CDR2 YYNGEE. With 2 bases removed from V and 3 bases from J, the gap between germline ends came to 12 bases. The CDR3 is made up of 14 amino acids. For the CDR3, the DNA is TGTGCCAGCAGCGTCGGACAGACCTTCTACGAGCAGTACTTC. Amino acids: CASSVGQTFYEQYF.

The rearrangement links TRBV7-9 to TRBJ1-2; D is uncertain. Germline CDR1 is SEHNR and CDR2 is FQNEAQ (reference sequence). The V and J ends lost 3 bases and 7 bases respectively, with 9 bases between them. The CDR3 is 12 residues long. The CDR3 here is CASSFSLSGYTF. The CDR3 region has the DNA TGTGCCAGCAGCTTTAGTTTGAGTGGCTACACCTTC.

This rearrangement joins TRBV7-3 to TRBJ2-1; 9 bases align to TRBD1. Germline assignment: CDR1 SGHTA and CDR2 FQGTGA. This CDR3 spans 15 amino acids. V trimming: 6 bases; J trimming: 3 bases; junction bases outside the gene matches: 6. DNA of the CDR3: TGTGCCAGCAGAAACGGGACAGGGTTCTACAATGAGCAGTTCTTC. Translating it yields CASRNGTGFYNEQFF.

The genes are TRBV4-2 and TRBJ1-1, with D unclear. The CDR3 runs to 15 residues. Germline CDR1 is LGHNA and CDR2 is YNFKEQ. V lost 4 bases to trimming and J lost 4 bases, with 16 bases between them. CDR3 residues: CASSPVAMGGTEAFF. For the CDR3, the DNA is TGTGCCAGCAGCCCAGTGGCAATGGGCGGCACTGAAGCTTTCTTT.

This clonotype has at least ten counts. This chain joins TRBV4-1 and TRBJ2-5, with TRBD2 matching over 11 bases. This CDR3 has 16 residues. The V and J ends lost 4 bases and 5 bases, in that order; junction bases with no gene match: 9. Germline CDR1 and CDR2: MGHRA and YSYEKL. Here the CDR3 DNA reads TGCGCCAGCAGCCCCAATAGCGGGAGGGCCGGGGAGACCCAGTACTTC. Translated: CASSPNSGRAGETQYF.

This clonotype occurred a few times. V gene TRBV20-1 combines with J gene TRBJ2-7, with TRBD1 matching 7 bases. Per germline, CDR1 DFQATT and CDR2 SNEGSKA (reference sequence). Unmatched junction bases numbered 9, after V lost 1 base and J lost 3 bases. This CDR3 contains 15 residues. The CDR3 bases are TGCAGTGCTAGAGCCTCCGGGACAGCAGTCTACGAGCAGTACTTC. As protein: CSARASGTAVYEQYF.

This clonotype was seen more than once but under ten times. CDR3: CASSSSDRTYSGANVLTF. The CDR3 DNA reads TGTGCCAGCAGTTCATCCGACCGCACCTACTCTGGGGCCAACGTCCTGACTTTC. The chain uses TRBV7-2 and TRBJ2-6, with D hard to call. The CDR3 is 18 amino acids. Germline V gives CDR1 SGHTA, CDR2 FQGNSA. V lost 6 bases, J lost 0 bases, and 18 bases lay in between.

The genes are TRBV20-1 and TRBJ1-1, with D perhaps matching TRBD1 (5 bases). CDR1 is DFQATT, CDR2 SNEGSKA, per germline (reference sequence). The CDR3 contains 13 residues. V was cut by 4 bases and J by 1 base, with 10 bases left in between. CDR3 nucleotide sequence: TGCAGTGCTATACCTGACAGGAACACTGAAGCTTTCTTT. Protein product: CSAIPDRNTEAFF.

This clonotype came up a few times. The chain employs TRBV30 and TRBJ1-2; no clear D gene. The CDR3 consists of 12 residues. V shed 3 bases and J shed 7 bases, with 12 bases lying between them. CDR1 and CDR2 (germline): GTSNPN, SVGIG (reference sequence). For the CDR3, the DNA is TGTGCCTGGAGGGAGGCAGGCCCTGGCTACACCTTC. Translation: CAWREAGPGYTF.

V is TRBV20-1 and J is TRBJ2-1; 8 bases line up with TRBD1. Germline loops: CDR1 DFQATT, CDR2 SNEGSKA (reference sequence). The CDR3 length is 15 residues. Trimming at V came to 0 bases and at J to 7 bases, leaving 8 bases not matched to a gene. CDR3 DNA: TGCAGTGCTAGAGATCTCCAGGGGGCACGGAATGAGCAGTTCTTC. Translation gives CSARDLQGARNEQFF.

The gene calls are TRBV2 and TRBJ2-3; 7 bases are shared with TRBD2. Per germline, CDR1 SNHLY and CDR2 FYNNEI. The CDR3 totals 13 residues. V shed 3 bases, J shed 5 bases, and the junction held 2 bases outside the gene matches. Here the CDR3 reads CASSEREQDTQYF. DNA for the CDR3: TGTGCCAGCAGTGAGCGGGAGCAAGATACGCAGTATTTT.

This clonotype was counted a few times. This chain links TRBV27 with TRBJ2-7, with TRBD1 matching 11 bases. The J call is uncertain, as TRBJ2-5 better fits the DNA end. The CDR3 extends over 15 amino acids. The germline V gene encodes CDR1 MNHEY and CDR2 SMNVEV (reference sequence). CDR3 bases: TGTGCCAGCAGCACTAAGGGACAGGGGGGGAAGACCCAGTACTTC. Translation: CASSTKGQGGKTQYF.

This clonotype was counted at least ten times. The rearrangement joins TRBV29-1 to TRBJ2-3; TRBD2 agrees at 8 bases. The CDR3 runs to 15 residues. J gave up 4 bases and V 4 bases, and 10 bases lay outside the gene matches. From germline, CDR1 is SQVTM and CDR2 ANQGSEA. CDR3: CSVGGGAGAADTQYF. Written as DNA, the CDR3 is TGCAGCGTTGGGGGCGGAGCGGGAGCGGCAGATACGCAGTATTTT.

V usage is TRBV21-1 and J usage is TRBJ1-2. TRBV21-1 is reported as a pseudogene. This CDR3 region has 15 residues. The CDR3 DNA reads TGTGCCAGCAGCCAGGACGTCGCAGGTGACTATGGCTACACCTTC. Its protein is CASSQDVAGDYGYTF.